Listed here is a single T cell receptor (beta chain). Its antigen is unknown. Data came from immunoSEQ multiplex PCR; TCRdb stores just in-frame clones and leaves some out. This sample yields fewer than 100,000 clones, of which roughly 90% are seen a single time; over 1.3% belongs to the top ten. The sample belongs to a study of T cell responses to AZD1222 COVID-19 vaccine. Trimming pared 3 bases from V and 8 bases from J, leaving 19 bases between. The CDR3 spans 16 residues. Germline V CDR1 and CDR2: MNHEY, SVGEGT. The study, taken as a whole, reports: With dominance at 160-218 and 743-854, vaccine-associated CD4 TCRs spanned spike. The donors showed a predominance of white British ancestry and of females, with possible underestimation of clonal diversity. Baseline serology detected seropositivity in only a handful of AZD1222 recipients. Repertoires were obtained solely post-peak T cell response.

The specimen was peripheral blood, collected 28 days after the second AZD1222 dose. The chain uses TRBV6-2 or TRBV6-3 and TRBJ1-4; D call uncertain. This clonotype was obtained from an adult who received the AZD1222 COVID-19 vaccine. The CDR3 DNA sequence: TGTGCCAGCAGTTATCCCCCTCGGACTCGTAAAGAAAAACTGTTTTTT. Its translation: CASSYPPRTRKEKLFF.